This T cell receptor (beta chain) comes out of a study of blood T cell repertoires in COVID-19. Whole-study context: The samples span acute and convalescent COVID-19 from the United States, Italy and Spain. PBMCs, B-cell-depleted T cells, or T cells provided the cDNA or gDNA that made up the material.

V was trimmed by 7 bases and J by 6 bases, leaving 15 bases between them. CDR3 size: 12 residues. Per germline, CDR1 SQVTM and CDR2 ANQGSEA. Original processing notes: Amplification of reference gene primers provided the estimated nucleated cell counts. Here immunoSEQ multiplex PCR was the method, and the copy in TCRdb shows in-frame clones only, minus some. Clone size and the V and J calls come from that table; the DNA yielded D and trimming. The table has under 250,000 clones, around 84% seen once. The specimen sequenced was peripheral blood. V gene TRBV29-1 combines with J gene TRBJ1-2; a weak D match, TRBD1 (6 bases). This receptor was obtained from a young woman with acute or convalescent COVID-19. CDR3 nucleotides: TGCAGCGCCTCGACAGGATTCCATGGCTACACCTTC. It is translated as CSASTGFHGYTF.